This TCR beta chain emerged from a study of HIV-infected patients and healthy controls. The repertoire came from unfractionated whole blood and reflected all unsorted peripheral T cells. Nine to eleven uninfected healthy donors were sampled as controls, four sampled twice around three months apart. cDNA was made from approximately 500 ng RNA using alpha and beta constant primers. Separate chain-specific third strand synthesis with multiplexing indices produced the alpha and beta libraries. A 5' RACE adapter with a random hexamer and the SP2 primer site was joined to cDNA. TCRdb reanalysed the 5' RACE reads using MiXCR and keeps one entry per CDR3 protein. Counted here are under 15,000 distinct CDR3 sequences, approximately 11% occurring once; the ten biggest clones make up around 6%. Ten or more counts support this clonotype. The specimen was blood. The receptor comes from an adult in good health.

The CDR3 coding sequence is TGTGCCAGCTCCACCCCCAGGCGGGGTTCGGATCAGCCCCAGCATTTT. It specifies CASSTPRRGSDQPQHF. V gene TRBV28 combines with J gene TRBJ1-5, with D hard to call. CDR1 is MDHEN and CDR2 is SYDVKM in the germline V gene. The CDR3 sequence is 16 residues long. The V end was cut by 8 bases, the J end by 5 bases, with 22 bases between.